A single TCR beta chain is shown here with its context. This same CDR3 is encoded by further DNA sequences in the sample. Time point defined: proximal margin of the surgical specimen (macroscopically non-inflamed). Sequencing used immunoSEQ multiplex PCR; TCRdb keeps in-frame clones, though not all of them. The profile shows almost 7,500 clones, 74% of them singletons. This entry belongs to a study of T cell repertoires in ileal Crohn's disease. Germline V lookup: CDR1 SGHRS, CDR2 YFSETQ. The CDR3 is made up of 11 amino acids. V was trimmed by 2 bases and J by 6 bases, leaving 5 bases between them. This receptor was taken from an adult with Crohn's disease. The rearrangement joins TRBV5-1 to TRBJ1-1; D is ambiguous. Sequencing used ileal tissue. This CDR3 is CASSLGPEAFF. DNA of the CDR3: TGCGCCAGCAGCTTAGGTCCTGAAGCTTTCTTT. The complete variable domain, with remaining parts taken from reference TRBV5-1 and TRBJ1-1, reads KAGVTQTPRYLIKTRGQQVTLSCSPISGHRSVSWYQQTPGQGLQFLFEYFSETQRNKGNFPGRFSGRQFSNSRSEMNVSTLELGDSALYLCASSLGPEAFFGQGTRLTVV.